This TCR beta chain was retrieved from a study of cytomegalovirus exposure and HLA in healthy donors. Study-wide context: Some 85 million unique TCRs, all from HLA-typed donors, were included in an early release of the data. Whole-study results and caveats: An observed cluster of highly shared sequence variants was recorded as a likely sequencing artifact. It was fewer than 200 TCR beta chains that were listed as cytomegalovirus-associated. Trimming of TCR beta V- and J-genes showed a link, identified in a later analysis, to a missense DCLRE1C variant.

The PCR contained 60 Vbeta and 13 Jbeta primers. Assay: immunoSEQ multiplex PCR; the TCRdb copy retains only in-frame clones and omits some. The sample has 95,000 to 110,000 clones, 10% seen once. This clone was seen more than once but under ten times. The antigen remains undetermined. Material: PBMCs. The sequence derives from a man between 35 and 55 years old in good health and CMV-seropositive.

The CDR3 sequence: CASSLGRAGSPLHF. CDR3 nucleotide sequence: TGCGCCAGCAGCTTGGGCAGGGCCGGCTCACCCCTCCACTTT. The gene calls are TRBV5-1 and TRBJ1-6; D possibly corresponds to TRBD1 (5 bases). The CDR3 covers 14 residues. Germline V lookup: CDR1 SGHRS, CDR2 YFSETQ. Trimming removed 0 bases at V and 10 bases at J, with 11 bases between.